A single T cell receptor beta chain is shown here with its context. Its matching antigen is unknown. The record originates from a study of cytomegalovirus exposure and HLA in healthy donors. CDR3 size: 13 residues. The V gene lost 0 bases and the J gene lost 2 bases, with 5 bases spanning the gap. CDR1 and CDR2 from the germline V gene are SGHDT and YYEEEE. Whole-study findings and limits: Cytomegalovirus association was assigned to about 150 TCR beta chains.

The study drew the donors from its approximately 120-subject validation cohort, separate from the roughly 700-subject first cohort. Some clones are missing from TCRdb's copy, which holds only in-frame ones; the method was immunoSEQ multiplex PCR. The data contain about 220,000 clones, around nine tenths of them singletons. Sample: PBMCs. The rearrangement uses TRBV5-6 and TRBJ1-1, with D unresolved. This clonotype was sampled from a man aged 18 to 30 in good health and CMV-seronegative. The DNA for the CDR3 is TGTGCCAGCAGCTTGGCGCGTAACACTGAAGCTTTCTTT. The encoded protein is CASSLARNTEAFF.